The 8 T cell receptor beta chains reported below all come from one sample, sequenced in a study of graft-versus-host responses after intestinal transplantation. Sequenced by immunoSEQ multiplex PCR; TCRdb stores in-frame clones only, minus some. The sample holds roughly 80,000 clones, about 90% seen once. Specimen: PBMCs, collected 98 days after intestinal transplantation. The receptor source for this set is a human patient who received an intestinal transplant, so some T cells may come from the graft donor.

The chain recombines TRBV4-1 with TRBJ1-5, with no clear D. Germline lookup yields CDR1 MGHRA and CDR2 YSYEKL. Trimming took off 8 bases at V and 0 bases at J, with 14 bases between the two ends. The CDR3 runs to 15 residues. The CDR3 DNA follows: TGCGCCAGCGGAAGAGAGGAGTATAGCAATCAGCCCCAGCATTTT. Encoded protein: CASGREEYSNQPQHF.

The V call is TRBV19, the J call TRBJ2-7; 7 nucleotides agree with TRBD1. CDR1 LNHDA and CDR2 SQIVND come from the germline V gene (reference sequence). Trimming removed 3 bases from V and 4 bases from J; junction bases left unmatched: 9. The CDR3 loop spans 15 amino acids. CDR3 sequence: CASSMGTVEWYEQYF. For the CDR3, the DNA is TGTGCCAGTAGTATGGGGACAGTAGAGTGGTACGAGCAGTACTTC. Complete variable domain (other parts from reference TRBV19 and TRBJ2-7): DGGITQSPKYLFRKEGQNVTLSCEQNLNHDAMYWYRQDPGQGLRLIYYSQIVNDFQKGDIAEGYSVSREKKESFPLTVTSAQKNPTAFYLCASSMGTVEWYEQYFGPGTRLTVT.

The sample holds one count of this clone. The J gene is TRBJ1-5, the V gene TRBV28, with a weak D call TRBD1 (5 bases). This CDR3 is 15 amino acids long. The V end lost 7 bases, the J end lost 4 bases, and 17 bases lay between the germline ends. Germline V gene lookup returns CDR1 MDHEN and CDR2 SYDVKM. CDR3 in amino acids: CASTLSGWGNQPQHF. CDR3 coding DNA: TGTGCCAGCACTCTATCAGGGTGGGGGAATCAGCCCCAGCATTTT.

The chain recombines TRBV6-5 with TRBJ2-3; D is ambiguous. Trimming cost V 2 bases and J 4 bases, with 10 bases left between them. The CDR3 has 14 residues. Per germline, CDR1 MNHEY and CDR2 SVGAGI. The CDR3 loop is CASSYSLVADTQYF. CDR3 coding DNA: TGTGCCAGCAGTTACAGCCTAGTAGCAGATACGCAGTATTTT.

This clone is a singleton in its sample. This chain joins TRBV27 and TRBJ1-4, with 7 bases lining up with TRBD1. CDR1 is MNHEY, CDR2 SMNVEV, per germline (reference sequence). V gave up 5 bases and J gave up 4 bases; unmatched junction bases: 13. The CDR3 extends over 17 amino acids. The DNA for the CDR3 is TGTGCCAGCAGTGCCCTCGGGACAGCGATCAATAATGAAAAACTGTTTTTT. Protein product: CASSALGTAINNEKLFF.

The chain couples TRBV4-1 to TRBJ2-5; D may be TRBD1 (8 bases). Germline V gene sequence: CDR1 MGHRA, CDR2 YSYEKL. The ends were cut back, 0 bases at V and 4 bases at J, with 12 bases in the middle. The CDR3 consists of 15 residues. The CDR3 protein is CASSQDTGGGETQYF. The CDR3 region has the DNA TGCGCCAGCAGCCAAGACACAGGGGGGGGAGAGACCCAGTACTTC.

The V gene is TRBV7-9, the J gene TRBJ2-2; possible D gene TRBD1, 6 bases. The CDR3 sequence is 13 residues long. Germline V gives CDR1 SEHNR, CDR2 FQNEAQ (reference sequence). With 6 bases removed from V and 9 bases from J, the gap between germline ends came to 14 bases. The CDR3 DNA is TGTGCCAGCAGGGCCAGGGGCCACCGGGAGCTGTTTTTT. Its translation is CASRARGHRELFF.

In this sample, this clone turned up a few times. The chain recombines TRBV5-1 with TRBJ1-2; 9 bases match TRBD1. The CDR3 runs 15 residues. V dropped 0 bases and J dropped 4; count of bases not matched to a gene: 4. Germline V CDR1 and CDR2: SGHRS, YFSETQ. The chain's CDR3 is CASSLETGGTYGYTF. In DNA, the CDR3 is TGCGCCAGCAGCTTGGAGACAGGGGGAACCTATGGCTACACCTTC.